A single sample is the source of the 2 T cell receptor beta chains below, sequenced in a study of control samples from healthy donors and cancer patients. TCRdb keeps only in-frame clones here, not all; method: immunoSEQ multiplex PCR. The sample has some 130,000 clones; approximately 88% are singletons. The sample comprised blood. The receptors derive from a man aged 40-49 years in good health.

The chain joins TRBV12-3 or TRBV12-4 to TRBJ2-7, with D unresolved. This CDR3 has 13 amino acids. V lost 7 bases and J 2 bases, leaving 12 bases between the germline ends. The CDR3 nucleotides are TGTGCCAGCATGTGGGGAACCACCTACGAGCAGTACTTC. Its protein is CASMWGTTYEQYF.

V is TRBV24-1 and J is TRBJ2-4, with 8 bases fitting TRBD1. Per the germline V gene, CDR1 is KGHDR and CDR2 is SFDVKD. There are 15 residues in the CDR3. V dropped 4 bases and J dropped 7; count of bases not matched to a gene: 8. CDR3: CATSEARQGSNIQYF. In nucleotides, the CDR3 is TGTGCCACCAGTGAGGCCCGACAGGGGTCGAACATTCAGTACTTC.